The entry below gives a single T cell receptor beta chain sequence along with its context. Its cognate antigen is unknown. A J-beta primer mix and a sample-barcoded 5' primer were used in a second PCR of roughly 6 to 12 cycles. Each cDNA molecule, via a template-switch adaptor with 12 random nucleotides, was tagged. Each single sample gave us at least 2.5 million CDR3-containing paired-end reads. Using its own MiXCR run on the 5' RACE reads, TCRdb lists one record per CDR3 protein. The table includes approximately 900,000 distinct CDR3 sequences, 45% to 50% detected once. This sample was included in a study of blood T cells in healthy people across ages. Findings of the study overall: Diversity estimates drawn from one million T cells were deemed underestimates.

This CDR3 comprises 12 residues. V shed 1 base and J shed 9 bases, with 7 bases lying between them. From germline, CDR1 is SGHTA and CDR2 FQGNSA. Total RNA was isolated from each sample in quantities of at least 5 micrograms. The rearrangement joins TRBV7-2 to TRBJ2-1; D uncertain. Sequenced: blood. This receptor was identified in a man aged 25 to 40 in good health. Here the CDR3 reads CASSLGFAEQFF. CDR3 in DNA: TGTGCCAGCAGCTTAGGGTTCGCTGAGCAGTTCTTC.